This T cell receptor (beta chain) was recorded in a study of blood T cell repertoires in COVID-19. Study overall: Samples representing acute and convalescent COVID-19 were sourced from the United States, Italy and Spain. T cells, B-cell-depleted T cells, or PBMCs supplied cDNA or gDNA.

Germline V lookup: CDR1 SGHNT, CDR2 YENEEA. The V end was cut by 1 base, the J end by 0 bases, with 9 bases between. The CDR3 is 16 amino acids. As processed by the authors: Nucleated cell counts were estimated from reference gene primer amplification. Data came from immunoSEQ multiplex PCR; TCRdb stores just in-frame clones and leaves some out. From that table come the V and J calls and clone size; the DNA was used to work out D and trimming. The table includes some 390,000 clones, around 84% detected once. What was sequenced was peripheral blood. The receptor's source is a human donor in a cohort sampled during active COVID-19. V is TRBV11-3 and J is TRBJ2-2, with a tentative D call TRBD2 (5 bases). The CDR3: CASSLGSGSNTGELFF. DNA for the CDR3: TGTGCCAGCAGCTTAGGTTCGGGGTCGAACACCGGGGAGCTGTTTTTT.